In this sample, the clone carrying this TCR beta chain turned up once. These data originate in a study of radiation and T cells in renal cell carcinoma. Time point indicated: blood 2 weeks post-SBRT. The sample's treatment: 15 Gy SBRT to primary tumor, nephrectomy 4 weeks later. V lost 3 bases and J 1 base, leaving 13 bases between the germline ends. Germline-derived CDR1 and CDR2 are LNHDA and SQIVND (reference sequence). The CDR3 runs 15 residues. Clones were read by immunoSEQ multiplex PCR, and TCRdb kept only the in-frame ones, dropping some. Seen here are some 75,000 clones, about 80% observed once, and the top ten hold almost 6%.

The source of this sequence is a man between 60 and 70 years old with renal cell carcinoma. The rearrangement uses TRBV19 and TRBJ2-7, with D uncertain. The specimen comprised blood, sampled from a patient whose treatment included radiotherapy and nephrectomy. DNA for the CDR3: TGTGCCAGTAGTATTTGCGTAAACGGATCCTACGAGCAGTACTTC. Translating it yields CASSICVNGSYEQYF. Filled out from reference TRBV19 and TRBJ2-7, the complete variable domain reads DGGITQSPKYLFRKEGQNVTLSCEQNLNHDAMYWYRQDPGQGLRLIYYSQIVNDFQKGDIAEGYSVSREKKESFPLTVTSAQKNPTAFYLCASSICVNGSYEQYFGPGTRLTVT.